A selection of T cell receptor beta chains follows, all from one sample in a study of identical twins. TCRdb re-called the 5' RACE reads with MiXCR, one entry per CDR3 protein. This sample has a few hundred thousand distinct CDR3 sequences, with 8.5% to 9.5% found just once. The same sample was also used in a study of yellow fever vaccine responses in identical twins.

Source material: CD8+ T cells sorted from blood. These receptors were collected from a woman in her late teens or twenties in good health. The CDR3 runs from the conserved cysteine through the conserved F or W. D genes are given only for firm matches. Only some rows state a clone size, as once, few, many or a class for expanded clones.

d_gene	v_gene	j_gene	abundance	CDR3nt	CDR3aa
TRBD2	TRBV24-1	TRBJ2-1	.	TGTGCCACCAGCACACTAGCGGAATACAATGAGCGGTTCTTC	CATSTLAEYNERFF
.	TRBV7-9	TRBJ2-7	few	TGTGCCAGCAATACAGGGATACCTACGCAGCAGTACTTC	CASNTGIPTQQYF
TRBD1	TRBV7-9	TRBJ2-7	.	TGTGCCAGCAGTAGTAGGGGACAGGGGGCATGGGAGCAGTACTTC	CASSSRGQGAWEQYF
.	TRBV7-9	TRBJ1-2	many	TGTGCCAGCAGCCCACTGGACAGCGCTAACTATGGCTACACCTTC	CASSPLDSANYGYTF
TRBD1	TRBV7-8	TRBJ1-2	many	TGTGCCAGCAGCTTACGGAAGGGACAGAGCTATGGCTACACCTTC	CASSLRKGQSYGYTF
TRBD1	TRBV20-1	TRBJ2-7	.	TGCAGTGCAGGGGACAGGGTCATAGAGCAGTACTTC	CSAGDRVIEQYF
.	TRBV20-1	TRBJ2-7	.	TGCAGTGCTAGAGATGGACTAACCTACGAGCAGTACTTC	CSARDGLTYEQYF
TRBD2	TRBV11-2	TRBJ2-1	few	TGTGCCAGCAGCTTAGTATGGGGGGGGTTTAATGAGCAGTTCTTC	CASSLVWGGFNEQFF
.	TRBV10-1	TRBJ2-3	once	TGCGCCAGCAGTGCAAGGGTAGGCGCAGATACGCAGTATTTT	CASSARVGADTQYF
.	TRBV7-2	TRBJ2-5	few	TGTGCCAGCAGCTTAAGATTATGGGTTCAGGAGACCCAGTACTTC	CASSLRLWVQETQYF
.	TRBV4-3	TRBJ2-7	few	TGCGCCAGCAGCCAAGGAACTAATACCTACGAGCAGTACTTC	CASSQGTNTYEQYF
TRBD1	TRBV5-5	TRBJ1-6	few	TGTGCCAGCAGCTTAGGGGGACAGTATAATTCACCCCTCCACTTT	CASSLGGQYNSPLHF
.	TRBV5-1	TRBJ1-5	few	TGCGCCAGCAGCGAGAGACTGGGCGGTCAGCCCCAGCATTTT	CASSERLGGQPQHF
.	TRBV5-1	TRBJ2-2	.	TGCGCCAGCAGCTTTTCTGCCGGGGAGCTGTTTTTT	CASSFSAGELFF
.	TRBV11-3	TRBJ1-1	few	TGTGCCAGCAGCCCAGGGACGGTGAATGAAGCTTTCTTT	CASSPGTVNEAFF
.	TRBV6-2/TRBV6-3	TRBJ2-7	few	TGTGCCAGCAGAACGCGAGTATCAAGGGAGTACGAGCAGTACTTC	CASRTRVSREYEQYF
.	TRBV7-2	TRBJ2-5	few	TGTGCCAGCAGCTTGGTGACGGGCGGACAAGAGACCCAGTACTTC	CASSLVTGGQETQYF
.	TRBV29-1	TRBJ2-7	.	TGCAGCGTTGTTCGTACTAGTTCCTACGAGCAGTACTTC	CSVVRTSSYEQYF
TRBD2	TRBV28	TRBJ2-7	.	TGTGCCAGCAGTTCGGGACTAGTGGTCTACGAGCAGTACTTC	CASSSGLVVYEQYF
TRBD2	TRBV29-1	TRBJ2-1	many	TGCAGCGTAGCGGGAGGTTCCTACAATGAGCAGTTCTTC	CSVAGGSYNEQFF
TRBD1	TRBV28	TRBJ2-4	many	TGTGCCAGCAGTAGCCGGGACAGCCAAAACATTCAGTACTTC	CASSSRDSQNIQYF
TRBD2	TRBV28	TRBJ2-3	few	TGTGCCAGCAGTTTGCTAGCGGCGACCTCGCGCACAGATACGCAGTATTTT	CASSLLAATSRTDTQYF
.	TRBV29-1	TRBJ2-7	.	TGCGCTGCCCCGACGGGGGCGGGAGAGCAGTACTTC	CAAPTGAGEQYF
.	TRBV7-2	TRBJ1-1	.	TGTGCCAGCAGCTTGGAAATTTCGGACACTGAAGCTTTCTTT	CASSLEISDTEAFF
.	TRBV20-1	TRBJ2-3	few	TGCAGTGCTAGGAATCCCAGTCTGCTACAAAGGACAGATACGCAGTATTTT	CSARNPSLLQRTDTQYF
.	TRBV29-1	TRBJ2-2	few	TGCAGCGTTGTGCTTGTACAGCCGAACACCGGGGAGCTGTTTTTT	CSVVLVQPNTGELFF
.	TRBV9	TRBJ2-1	.	TGTGCCAGCAGCGTAGGACAGGCGGCTAGCAATGAGCAGTTCTTC	CASSVGQAASNEQFF
.	TRBV10-3	TRBJ2-2	few	TGTGCCATCAGTGAGTTAAGCATTCACACCGGGGAGCTGTTTTTT	CAISELSIHTGELFF
TRBD1	TRBV19	TRBJ2-7	.	TGTGCCAGTACCCCAGCTCCACAGGGGACCTACGAGCAGTACTTC	CASTPAPQGTYEQYF
.	TRBV2	TRBJ2-7	.	TGTGCCAGCAGCGGTGAGGACAGTCCCTACGAGCAGTACTTC	CASSGEDSPYEQYF
.	TRBV14	TRBJ1-3	.	TGTGCCAGCAGCCAAGAAGGGATAACCATATATTTT	CASSQEGITIYF
.	TRBV29-1	TRBJ2-7	many	TGCAGCGTTGAATCCCGAAGCGGCTACGAGCAGTACTTC	CSVESRSGYEQYF
TRBD1	TRBV28	TRBJ2-2	.	TGTGCCAGCAGTTTTGGGACAGGGTTCGGGGAGCTGTTTTTT	CASSFGTGFGELFF
TRBD2	TRBV24-1	TRBJ2-2	many	TGTGCCACCAGGGATAGCGGGGACACCGGGGAGCTGTTTTTT	CATRDSGDTGELFF
.	TRBV29-1	TRBJ2-1	many	TGCAGCGTCGAAGCAGAGTGGGGGCACAATGAGCAGTTCTTC	CSVEAEWGHNEQFF
.	TRBV29-1	TRBJ2-1	many	TGCAGCGTTCCAGGGACGCACCGGCATGAGCAGTTCTTC	CSVPGTHRHEQFF
TRBD2	TRBV9	TRBJ2-3	.	TGTGCCAGCAGCGTCGGACTAGCGGGGGACACAGATACGCAGTATTTT	CASSVGLAGDTDTQYF
TRBD2	TRBV10-3	TRBJ2-5	many	TGTGCCATCAGTGATGGACTAGGCCAACCATGTTGTGTCTTAGAGACCCAGTACTTC	CAISDGLGQPCCVLETQYF
.	TRBV20-1	TRBJ2-3	many	TGCAGTGTGGGTTTAGAAGTTTCTAGCACAGATACGCAGTATTTT	CSVGLEVSSTDTQYF
TRBD1	TRBV9	TRBJ1-1	many	TGTGCCAGCAGCGTAGATTACAGGGGAAGTAGGACTGAAGCTTTCTTT	CASSVDYRGSRTEAFF